The 27 T cell receptor beta chains below come from one sample, sequenced in a study of human T cells and chemical hapten exposure. Described time point: healthy volunteer bleed at 6 weeks. Unfractionated whole blood was the source of the extracted total RNA. Using its own MiXCR run on the RACE reads, TCRdb lists one record per CDR3 protein. The sample includes about 77,000 distinct CDR3 sequences, around 9.3% of them seen just once. Sequencing was carried out using whole blood. The receptors shown here come from a female donor in good health. Some clones in this sample may be carry-over from other donors' samples.

This clonotype came up many times. This chain connects TRBV5-4 to TRBJ2-7, with 9 bases matching TRBD1. This CDR3 region has 14 residues. Trimming cost V 5 bases and J 5 bases; bases outside gene matches: 8. Germline V lookup: CDR1 SGHNT, CDR2 YYREEE (reference sequence). CDR3 sequence (DNA): TGTGCCAGCAGTAAACGGACAGGGGCGGACGAGCAGTACTTC. This gives the protein CASSKRTGADEQYF.

In this sample, this clonotype turned up a few times. The chain couples TRBV5-5 to TRBJ2-3; D is perhaps TRBD1 (5 bases). The V end was cut by 1 base, the J end by 5 bases, with 14 bases between. The CDR3 extends over 15 amino acids. From germline, CDR1 is SGHKS and CDR2 YYEKEE (reference sequence). The CDR3 loop reads CASSLLLRVRDTQYF. The CDR3 DNA reads TGTGCCAGCAGCTTGTTGCTCAGGGTGCGAGATACGCAGTATTTT.

This clonotype appeared many times. The rearrangement links TRBV2 to TRBJ2-1, with 7 nucleotides matching TRBD1. Germline V gene sequence: CDR1 SNHLY, CDR2 FYNNEI. The trim removed 6 bases at V and 4 bases at J, leaving 9 bases unmatched. The length of the CDR3 is 15 residues. For the CDR3, the DNA is TGTGCCAGCAGGAAAGACAGGGTGTCATACAATGAGCAGTTCTTC. Its translation: CASRKDRVSYNEQFF. The variable domain in full, with the rest retrieved from reference TRBV2 and TRBJ2-1, is EPEVTQTPSHQVTQMGQEVILRCVPISNHLYFYWYRQILGQKVEFLVSFYNNEISEKSEIFDDQFSVERPDGSNFTLKIRSTKLEDSAMYFCASRKDRVSYNEQFFGPGTRLTVL.

This clonotype was detected only a few times. The J gene is TRBJ2-5, the V gene TRBV5-5, with 7 bases fitting TRBD1. The length of the CDR3 is 14 residues. The germline CDR1 and CDR2 sequences are SGHKS and YYEKEE (reference sequence). V lost 4 bases and J lost 4; bases outside the gene matches: 7. In nucleotides, the CDR3 is TGTGCCAGCAGCCCAGACAACAGGGGAGAGACCCAGTACTTC. Translation: CASSPDNRGETQYF.

This clonotype was detected only a few times. The genes are TRBV7-9 and TRBJ2-2; D is unclear. With 3 bases removed from V and 2 bases from J, the gap between germline ends came to 13 bases. There are 16 residues in the CDR3. Per the germline V gene, CDR1 is SEHNR and CDR2 is FQNEAQ (reference sequence). As DNA, the CDR3 is TGTGCCAGCAGCTTCATCCGAACGGTCAACACCGGGGAGCTGTTTTTT. Protein sequence: CASSFIRTVNTGELFF. The full variable domain, its missing parts supplied by reference TRBV7-9 and TRBJ2-2, is DTGVSQNPRHKITKRGQNVTFRCDPISEHNRLYWYRQTLGQGPEFLTYFQNEAQLEKSRLLSDRFSAERPKGSFSTLEIQRTEQGDSAMYLCASSFIRTVNTGELFFGEGSRLTVL.

The rearrangement links TRBV18 to TRBJ1-1, with D perhaps matching TRBD1 (6 bases). Germline V CDR1 and CDR2: KGHSH, LQKENI. The CDR3 covers 15 residues. V was clipped by 3 bases and J by 5 bases, with 16 bases between them. CDR3: CASSPSRGRGTEAFF. CDR3 DNA: TGTGCCAGCTCACCGTCTCGGGGGCGCGGAACTGAAGCTTTCTTT.

This clonotype showed up just a few times. The rearrangement joins TRBV3-1 to TRBJ1-2, with D tentatively TRBD1 (5 bases). Looked up from germline, CDR1 is LGHDT and CDR2 is YNNKEL (reference sequence). V lost 3 bases, J lost 10 bases, and 15 bases lay in between. The length of the CDR3 is 13 residues. The CDR3 DNA reads TGTGCCAGCAGCCACCGGGACTCCCCTTTCTACACCTTC. Encoded protein: CASSHRDSPFYTF.

At least ten counts were recorded for this clonotype. The rearrangement uses TRBV18 and TRBJ1-6; unclear D gene. Germline CDR1 reads KGHSH; CDR2 reads LQKENI. The V and J ends lost 5 bases and 9 bases respectively, with 20 bases between them. The CDR3 is made up of 16 amino acids. The CDR3 DNA is TGTGCCAGCTCAGCGAAAGGGTCATACGGAGGTTCACCCCTCCACTTT. Protein: CASSAKGSYGGSPLHF. The full variable domain, with the rest looked up from reference TRBV18 and TRBJ1-6, is NAGVMQNPRHLVRRRGQEARLRCSPMKGHSHVYWYRQLPEEGLKFMVYLQKENIIDESGMPKERFSAEFPKEGPSILRIQQVVRGDSAAYFCASSAKGSYGGSPLHFGNGTRLTVT.

This clonotype was observed a handful of times. The rearrangement uses TRBV18 and TRBJ2-4, with D maybe TRBD1 (5 bases). The CDR3 sequence is 14 residues long. The V gene lost 6 bases and the J gene lost 6 bases, with 15 bases spanning the gap. Germline V CDR1 and CDR2: KGHSH, LQKENI. CDR3 in amino acids: CASSPGQAPNIQYF. The CDR3 nucleotides are TGTGCCAGCTCGCCAGGGCAGGCACCAAACATTCAGTACTTC.

This chain joins TRBV6-5 and TRBJ2-7; D is undetermined. Germline CDR1 reads MNHEY; CDR2 reads SVGAGI. The CDR3 is 14 amino acids. The V gene lost 4 bases and the J gene lost 0 bases, with 10 bases spanning the gap. The CDR3 nucleotides are TGTGCCAGCAGTTCCAATAGGGTCTCCTACGAGCAGTACTTC. This encodes CASSSNRVSYEQYF.

The V call is TRBV19, the J call TRBJ1-5; 7 positions match TRBD1. Germline CDR1 reads LNHDA; CDR2 reads SQIVND (reference sequence). V was pared by 9 bases and J by 5 bases, with 13 bases of the junction left unmatched. This CDR3 region has 15 residues. The CDR3 DNA reads TGTGCCAGCGATCGACAGGGTCGGAGGGATCAGCCCCAGCATTTT. As protein: CASDRQGRRDQPQHF.

This clonotype came up a few times. V gene TRBV7-2 combines with J gene TRBJ1-5; TRBD1 is a possible D gene (6 bases). Germline V gene data show CDR1 as SGHTA and CDR2 as FQGNSA. V gave up 1 base and J gave up 4 bases, with 11 bases separating them. The CDR3 has 15 residues. The CDR3: CASSLVGTPNQPQHF. DNA of the CDR3: TGTGCCAGCAGCTTAGTTGGGACACCAAATCAGCCCCAGCATTTT.

The rearrangement uses TRBV15 and TRBJ2-1; 8 nucleotides match TRBD1. Germline V gene data show CDR1 as LNHNV and CDR2 as YYDKDF (reference sequence). The CDR3 sequence is 13 residues long. V was clipped by 1 base and J by 15 bases; unmatched bases: 8. The CDR3 spells CATSRVPGQEAFF. CDR3 coding DNA: TGTGCCACCAGCAGAGTACCGGGACAGGAGGCGTTCTTC.

This clonotype came up many times. J is TRBJ2-5 and V is TRBV20-1, with D maybe TRBD2 (6 bases). CDR1 and CDR2 from the germline V gene are DFQATT and SNEGSKA (reference sequence). V lost 3 bases and J lost 2, with 16 bases in between. This CDR3 has 15 amino acids. This chain's CDR3 is CSARSAGSQQETQYF. In DNA form, the CDR3 reads TGCAGTGCTAGGAGCGCGGGGTCTCAACAAGAGACCCAGTACTTC.

The chain links TRBV4-3 to TRBJ1-3; D remains unclear. CDR1 and CDR2 (germline): LGHNA, YSLEER. Trimming cost V 1 base and J 2 bases, with 12 bases left between them. The CDR3 totals 16 residues. Here the CDR3 reads CASSQGIFGTGNTIYF. The CDR3 nucleotides read TGCGCCAGCAGCCAAGGTATATTCGGCACTGGAAACACCATATATTTT.

This clonotype has at least ten counts. V is TRBV9 and J is TRBJ2-1; TRBD1 agrees at 7 bases. Losses at the gene ends were 6 bases for V and 0 bases for J; bases not matched to a gene: 6. The germline V gene has CDR1 SGDLS and CDR2 YYNGEE. The CDR3 has 15 residues. For the CDR3, the DNA is TGTGCCAGCAACCTGGACAGGAGCTCCTACAATGAGCAGTTCTTC. Amino acids: CASNLDRSSYNEQFF.

The J gene is TRBJ2-1, the V gene TRBV27; D perhaps matches TRBD2 (6 bases). V dropped 2 bases and J dropped 10 bases, with 12 bases sitting between them. The length of the CDR3 is 13 residues. Germline V CDR1 and CDR2: MNHEY, SMNVEV (reference sequence). CDR3 in amino acids: CASSLRRAFEQFF. Written as DNA, the CDR3 is TGTGCCAGCAGTTTACGGAGGGCGTTCGAGCAGTTCTTC.

This clonotype has at least ten counts. This chain's CDR3 is CSVEGLSGAGSYNEQFF. In DNA form, the CDR3 reads TGCAGCGTTGAGGGCCTTAGCGGGGCCGGGTCCTACAATGAGCAGTTCTTC. V is TRBV29-1 and J is TRBJ2-1, with TRBD2 matching 8 bases. Germline CDR1 is SQVTM and CDR2 is ANQGSEA. J lost 1 base, V lost 3 bases, and 11 bases had no gene match. CDR3 length equals 17 residues.

This clonotype was seen a few times. The chain employs TRBV10-3 and TRBJ2-1, with D perhaps being TRBD1 or TRBD2 (6 bases each). V lost 0 bases and J 5 bases, leaving 14 bases between the germline ends. The length of the CDR3 is 16 residues. Germline assignment: CDR1 ENHRY and CDR2 SYGVKD. This chain's CDR3 is CAISESVRGPDNEQFF. CDR3 nucleotide sequence: TGTGCCATCAGTGAGTCGGTCCGGGGGCCCGACAATGAGCAGTTCTTC.

This clonotype was observed at least ten times. J is TRBJ1-6 and V is TRBV18; the D is unclear. The CDR3 is 13 amino acids. Germline V gives CDR1 KGHSH, CDR2 LQKENI. V lost 4 bases and J lost 5, with 6 bases in between. CDR3 in DNA: TGTGCCAGCTCACAAACTGATAATTCACCCCTCCACTTT. This sequence encodes CASSQTDNSPLHF.

This clonotype was detected a few times. The chain recombines TRBV18 with TRBJ1-5; 7 bases align to TRBD1. Per the germline V gene, CDR1 is KGHSH and CDR2 is LQKENI. CDR3 length: 17 amino acids. Trimming at V came to 3 bases and at J to 2 bases, leaving 10 bases not matched to a gene. CDR3 sequence (DNA): TGTGCCAGCTCACCGTACCGACAGGGTGGCGGCAATCAGCCCCAGCATTTT. It encodes CASSPYRQGGGNQPQHF. The whole variable domain, filled in from reference TRBV18 and TRBJ1-5, reads NAGVMQNPRHLVRRRGQEARLRCSPMKGHSHVYWYRQLPEEGLKFMVYLQKENIIDESGMPKERFSAEFPKEGPSILRIQQVVRGDSAAYFCASSPYRQGGGNQPQHFGDGTRLSIL.

As to this clonotype: A much larger clone is a single base away; this may be a read error. The rearrangement uses TRBV12-3 or TRBV12-4 and TRBJ1-1; D is possibly TRBD1 (6 bases). CDR3 length: 14 amino acids. The CDR3 spells CTSSPGGLNTEAFF. DNA of the CDR3: TGTACCAGCAGCCCTGGGGGCCTGAACACTGAAGCTTTCTTT.

This clonotype was detected many times. The chain uses TRBV6-5 and TRBJ1-1; D possibly corresponds to TRBD1 (6 bases). Deletions cut 5 bases from V and 7 bases from J, with 23 bases between. This CDR3 spans 16 amino acids. Germline CDR1 reads MNHEY; CDR2 reads SVGAGI. CDR3 in amino acids: CASSEDSYTGLFEAFF. In nucleotides, the CDR3 is TGTGCCAGCAGTGAGGACAGCTACACTGGATTGTTTGAAGCTTTCTTT.

This clonotype has a handful of counts. This CDR3 is CASTSLGSPLHF. The DNA of the CDR3 is TGTGCCAGCACCAGCCTAGGATCACCCCTCCACTTT. V gene TRBV6-5 combines with J gene TRBJ1-6, with no clear D. Germline values: CDR1 MNHEY, CDR2 SVGAGI. Trimming left V 7 bases short and J 10 bases short, with 11 bases between. This CDR3 spans 12 amino acids.

There are a few counts of this clonotype. The V gene is TRBV14, the J gene TRBJ2-5; D unresolved. CDR3 length: 15 amino acids. CDR1 and CDR2 (germline): SGHDN, FVKESK. V shed 1 base and J shed 2 bases, with 11 bases lying between them. The CDR3 bases are TGTGCCAGCAGCCAAGCGGGCCCGATGCAAGAGACCCAGTACTTC. Protein product: CASSQAGPMQETQYF.

V gene TRBV27 combines with J gene TRBJ2-7, with TRBD2 identical over 9 bases. Germline lookup yields CDR1 MNHEY and CDR2 SMNVEV (reference sequence). This CDR3 contains 15 residues. V trimming: 6 bases; J trimming: 1 base; junction bases outside the gene matches: 7. CDR3 bases: TGTGCCAGCAGAAGACCGGGACTAGCTTCCTACGAGCAGTACTTC. As protein: CASRRPGLASYEQYF.

This clonotype has a count of ten or more. The chain employs TRBV11-2 and TRBJ2-3; 7 positions match TRBD2. Per the germline V gene, CDR1 is SGHAT and CDR2 is FQNNGV. J lost 1 base, V lost 0 bases, and 7 bases had no gene match. This CDR3 has 17 amino acids. The CDR3 here is CASSLEVRSGGTDTQYF. The CDR3 coding sequence is TGTGCCAGCAGCTTAGAGGTGCGAAGCGGGGGCACAGATACGCAGTATTTT. Based on the CDR3 plus reference TRBV11-2 and TRBJ2-3, the full variable domain is EAGVAQSPRYKIIEKRQSVAFWCNPISGHATLYWYQQILGQGPKLLIQFQNNGVVDDSQLPKDRFSAERLKGVDSTLKIQPAKLEDSAVYLCASSLEVRSGGTDTQYFGPGTRLTVL.